This entry is about one TCR beta chain. Its antigen is not yet known. Base qualities were left out, and no much larger clone turns up one base away. The data are from a study of cytomegalovirus exposure and HLA in healthy donors (dated by TCRdb to about 2017). Describing the broader study: According to a later analysis, one platform produced both the approximately 110 validation repertoires and the 550 to 800 repertoires of the first cohort. The study aimed to test whether cataloging public T cell receptors could reveal signatures of past pathogen exposure. Besides the first cohort of approximately 710 subjects, a separate validation cohort made up of 90 to 150 different subjects was used. To predict cytomegalovirus infection status, the study brought together high-throughput TCR immunosequencing, statistical association of individual TCRs with disease status, and machine learning. Study-wide conclusions, independent of this receptor: A few of the identified cytomegalovirus-associated TCR beta chains were confirmed in vitro to be specific for cytomegalovirus antigens. The study listed approximately 150 TCR beta chains as associated with cytomegalovirus. The authors suggested that the approach could potentially be extended to other disease states and immunological phenotypes. Cytomegalovirus status was reported to be diagnosed by the classifier with high specificity and sensitivity in both the original and validation cohorts. Most TCR sequences were seen in very few donors, while some public TCRs were found in many individuals. Of the cluster scores, roughly 93% were above 0 in a later analysis, which found that TCRs clustered in the first cohort also tended to co-occur in the 95 to 150 validation repertoires. The validation cohort had no HLA typing available for a later analysis, so co-occurrence within that cohort was assessed over all 130 or so repertoires.

The method behind the library was the immunoSEQ multiplex PCR assay. The paper's data handling went like this. To diagnose cytomegalovirus status from the catalog of TCR beta chain sequences, a statistical classification framework was built. TCRdb took this table from immuneACCESS and kept in-frame rearrangements with V and J called. Such tables lack part of the clones; where checked against another copy, unresolved V genes explain under half of the gap, and the rest is unexplained. V, J and clone size were drawn from that table, and D and trimming were deduced from the DNA. Here the sample has about 140,000 clones; about 90% occur a single time. The ten most abundant clones make up about 7.9% of the sample. Its CDR3 holds 15 amino acids, cysteine through phenylalanine. Here the CDR3 DNA is all that survives: 45 bases in frame from base 1. The germline V gene yields MNHEY for CDR1 and SVGAGI for CDR2. V is shortened by 2 bases, J by 5 bases, and the region joining them spans 16 bases.

The donors were included in the validation cohort of 120 subjects, a group kept apart from the roughly 610-subject first cohort. The receptor chain draws on TRBV6-5 and TRBJ2-7; a tentative D call is TRBD2 (6 bases match). Sequencing used PBMCs. The receptor was isolated from a woman between 18 and 29 years old in good health and CMV-seropositive. CDR3 loop: CASSYRRASANEQYF. In nucleotide form, the sequence is TGTGCCAGCAGTTACCGGAGGGCTAGCGCTAACGAGCAGTACTTC.